Listed below are T cell receptor beta chains from one sample, sequenced in a study of blood T cells in healthy people across ages. TCRdb fed the 5' RACE reads into MiXCR, producing one record per CDR3 protein. This sample yields over a million distinct CDR3 sequences, of which approximately 43% are seen a single time; about 4% belongs to the top ten. Sequencing was done on a sample of blood. Receptors were obtained from a woman between 18 and 29 years old in good health. Each CDR3 is given with its conserved first and last residue. D genes are given only for firm matches. Size is stated for part of the rows, as once, few or many counts, or as a class when the clone is expanded.

d_call,v_call,j_call,clone_size,cdr3_aa,cdr3_nt
-,TRBV14,TRBJ2-1,-,CASSQRQAGEQFF,TGTGCCAGCAGCCAACGACAGGCTGGCGAGCAGTTCTTC
-,TRBV13,TRBJ2-1,few,CASSLGGGSHEQFF,TGTGCCAGCAGCTTAGGAGGCGGCAGCCATGAGCAGTTCTTC
TRBD2,TRBV4-1,TRBJ2-5,few,CASSQVQTSGVKTQYF,TGCGCCAGCAGCCAAGTGCAAACTAGCGGGGTCAAGACCCAGTACTTC
-,TRBV6-2/TRBV6-3,TRBJ1-1,-,CASSYPQGLNTEAFF,TGTGCCAGCAGTTACCCACAAGGGCTGAATACTGAAGCTTTCTTT
-,TRBV7-9,TRBJ1-6,few,CASSEGRFPYNSPLHF,TGTGCCAGCAGCGAGGGACGGTTTCCTTATAATTCACCCCTCCACTTT
-,TRBV11-2,TRBJ1-6,-,CASSFSSGAGYNSPLHF,TGTGCCAGCAGCTTTAGCTCAGGGGCGGGTTATAATTCACCCCTCCACTTT
TRBD2,TRBV28,TRBJ2-1,-,CASSFMLSREGDEQFF,TGTGCCAGCAGTTTTATGCTCTCGCGGGAGGGCGATGAGCAGTTCTTC
-,TRBV27,TRBJ2-5,-,CASSVLGIETQYF,TGTGCCAGCAGTGTACTAGGGATCGAGACCCAGTACTTC
-,TRBV9,TRBJ2-3,-,CASSAELAADTQYF,TGTGCCAGCAGCGCGGAACTAGCTGCAGATACGCAGTATTTT
TRBD2,TRBV6-5,TRBJ2-1,-,CASTISGAPYNEQFF,TGTGCCAGCACCATTAGCGGGGCTCCCTACAATGAGCAGTTCTTC
TRBD2,TRBV12-3/TRBV12-4,TRBJ2-1,-,CVSSVEAGDNEQFF,TGTGTCAGCAGTGTTGAGGCGGGAGACAATGAGCAGTTCTTC
-,TRBV3-1,TRBJ2-5,-,CASSQVFAGLQETQYF,TGTGCCAGCAGCCAAGTGTTTGCGGGTCTCCAAGAGACCCAGTACTTC
TRBD2,TRBV20-1,TRBJ2-3,-,CSGGRGAYTDTQYF,TGCAGTGGCGGGCGGGGGGCCTACACAGATACGCAGTATTTT
-,TRBV4-1,TRBJ2-1,-,CASSRGRVDEQFF,TGCGCCAGCAGCCGAGGTCGGGTAGATGAGCAGTTCTTC
-,TRBV9,TRBJ2-7,-,CASSFGRGTGNEQYF,TGTGCCAGCAGCTTCGGCAGGGGCACGGGCAATGAGCAGTACTTC
-,TRBV9,TRBJ2-1,few,CASSVGVGWVDEQFF,TGTGCCAGCAGCGTAGGGGTAGGGTGGGTGGATGAGCAGTTCTTC
TRBD2,TRBV5-1,TRBJ2-1,many,CASSLGTSGGPYSYNEQFF,TGCGCCAGCAGCTTGGGGACTAGCGGGGGCCCCTACTCCTACAATGAGCAGTTCTTC
-,TRBV4-1,TRBJ1-6,-,CASSHLISSYNSPLHF,TGCGCCAGCAGCCACCTTATTAGCTCCTATAATTCACCCCTCCACTTT
TRBD2,TRBV28,TRBJ2-1,-,CASSRGLSNGQFF,TGTGCCAGCAGTCGGGGACTATCTAATGGGCAGTTCTTC
TRBD1,TRBV12-3/TRBV12-4,TRBJ2-6,-,CASSLFRDRFLSSGANVLTF,TGTGCCAGCAGTTTATTCCGGGACAGGTTTCTTTCTTCTGGGGCCAACGTCCTGACTTTC
TRBD1,TRBV5-1,TRBJ2-1,few,CASRTGTGINEQFF,TGCGCCAGCAGAACCGGGACAGGGATCAATGAGCAGTTCTTC
-,TRBV6-2/TRBV6-3,TRBJ2-7,-,CASATAGLYEQYF,TGTGCCAGCGCGACAGCCGGACTCTACGAGCAGTACTTC
-,TRBV7-2,TRBJ1-2,-,CASSSQTGFGGYTF,TGTGCCAGCAGCTCCCAAACAGGGTTTGGTGGCTACACCTTC
-,TRBV24-1,TRBJ1-2,few,CATSDLTQFYGYTF,TGTGCCACCAGTGATTTGACGCAGTTCTATGGCTACACCTTC
-,TRBV20-1,TRBJ1-5,-,CSASKGRNQPQHF,TGCAGTGCTTCTAAGGGACGCAATCAGCCCCAGCATTTT
TRBD2,TRBV6-2/TRBV6-3,TRBJ2-7,few,CASSYSSGGYNEQYF,TGTGCCAGCAGTTATTCTAGCGGGGGATACAATGAGCAGTACTTC
TRBD2,TRBV20-1,TRBJ2-1,-,CSASSSGRFSEQFF,TGCAGTGCTAGCTCTAGCGGGAGGTTTAGTGAGCAGTTCTTC
TRBD1,TRBV11-1,TRBJ2-7,-,CASSLSFERQGGYEQYF,TGTGCCAGCAGCTTGTCCTTCGAAAGACAGGGGGGCTACGAGCAGTACTTC
-,TRBV9,TRBJ2-3,-,CASSVGGQSKEPTDTQYF,TGTGCCAGCAGCGTAGGAGGCCAAAGTAAGGAACCCACAGATACGCAGTATTTT
TRBD2,TRBV6-1,TRBJ2-5,-,CASSGTSGGAKTQYF,TGTGCCAGCAGTGGGACTAGCGGGGGGGCGAAGACCCAGTACTTC
-,TRBV2,TRBJ2-1,-,CASSIQGVGGSNEQFF,TGTGCCAGCAGTATCCAGGGGGTCGGGGGGAGCAATGAGCAGTTCTTC
-,TRBV12-3/TRBV12-4,TRBJ1-2,-,CASESYWEGYTF,TGTGCCAGCGAGTCCTACTGGGAAGGCTACACCTTC
-,TRBV11-2,TRBJ2-7,-,CASSIWDEQYF,TGTGCCAGCAGCATATGGGACGAGCAGTACTTC
TRBD2,TRBV28,TRBJ2-2,-,CASRSSGGSGELFF,TGTGCCAGCAGATCCAGCGGGGGTTCCGGGGAGCTGTTTTTT
-,TRBV9,TRBJ2-7,-,CASSVGAYNEQYF,TGTGCCAGCAGCGTAGGGGCCTACAATGAGCAGTACTTC
TRBD1,TRBV27,TRBJ1-3,-,CASNFRDRGLSRKRTIYF,TGTGCCAGCAATTTCCGGGACAGGGGCCTTAGTAGGAAACGGACCATATATTTT
-,TRBV27,TRBJ2-3,-,CASSLLPDGTDTQYF,TGTGCCAGCAGTTTACTCCCCGATGGGACAGATACGCAGTATTTT
-,TRBV28,TRBJ2-1,few,CASSFRAGRVYEQFF,TGTGCCAGCAGTTTTCGGGCAGGACGAGTCTATGAGCAGTTCTTC
-,TRBV2,TRBJ2-7,-,CASSERSRYEQYF,TGTGCCAGCAGTGAAAGGTCCAGATACGAGCAGTACTTC
TRBD1,TRBV27,TRBJ1-1,-,CASSLSGQGVIAFF,TGTGCCAGCAGTTTATCCGGACAGGGAGTGATAGCTTTCTTT
TRBD2,TRBV7-2,TRBJ2-1,many,CASSPGLVSNEQFF,TGTGCCAGCAGCCCTGGACTAGTATCTAATGAGCAGTTCTTC
TRBD2,TRBV4-2,TRBJ2-5,-,CTSSPELAEETQYF,TGTACCAGCAGCCCAGAACTAGCGGAAGAGACCCAGTACTTT
-,TRBV27,TRBJ2-7,many,CASSLRGPTYEQYF,TGTGCCAGCAGCTTGAGAGGGCCCACCTACGAGCAGTACTTC
-,TRBV4-3,TRBJ2-5,-,CASSQDLRLGQETQYF,TGCGCCAGCAGCCAAGATCTTAGACTAGGCCAAGAGACCCAGTACTTC
-,TRBV6-6,TRBJ1-1,-,CASSYDTGTEAFF,TGTGCCAGCAGTTACGATACAGGGACTGAAGCTTTCTTT
-,TRBV11-2,TRBJ2-3,few,CASSLVDVPDTQYF,TGTGCCAGCAGCTTAGTGGACGTCCCAGATACGCAGTATTTT
-,TRBV5-1,TRBJ1-2,-,CASSLIGELYGYTF,TGCGCCAGCAGCTTGATAGGCGAGCTTTATGGCTACACCTTC
-,TRBV7-2,TRBJ2-5,few,CASSLAMNSYNEQYF,TGTGCCAGCAGCTTAGCGATGAACAGCTACAATGAGCAGTACTTC
TRBD2,TRBV9,TRBJ2-2,-,CASSAGGDTGELFF,TGTGCCAGCAGCGCGGGGGGGGACACCGGGGAGCTGTTTTTT
TRBD1,TRBV27,TRBJ1-1,few,CASSSPGGFTEAFF,TGTGCCAGCAGTTCTCCAGGGGGATTCACTGAAGCTTTCTTT
TRBD2,TRBV2,TRBJ2-7,few,CASSQTSGVYNEQYF,TGTGCCAGCAGTCAGACTAGCGGGGTCTACAATGAGCAGTACTTC
-,TRBV10-3,TRBJ1-3,few,CAISGTQGGNTIYF,TGTGCCATCAGTGGAACGCAGGGAGGAAACACCATATATTTT
-,TRBV20-1,TRBJ2-3,-,CSAGSPGVSDTQYF,TGCAGTGCTGGATCCCCGGGGGTCTCAGATACGCAGTATTTT